This entry is about one T cell receptor (beta chain). Its target is not known. The sample comes from a study of cytomegalovirus exposure and HLA in healthy donors. The CDR3 covers 13 residues. Germline V gene sequence: CDR1 SGHTA, CDR2 FQGNSA. The J segment lost 8 bases and the V segment lost 7 bases, leaving 7 bases of the junction unmatched. Study-wide results and limits: Researchers counted around 180 TCR beta chains as cytomegalovirus-associated. Later analysis revealed greater clonal expansion in HLA-associated TCR beta chains than in equally common others. Most observed TCR sequences were rare, whereas some public TCRs were detected in many donors.

Researchers ran the PCR with 60 Vbeta and 13 Jbeta primers. Clones were read by immunoSEQ multiplex PCR, and TCRdb kept only the in-frame ones, dropping some. The sample records more than 95,000 clones, around three quarters being singletons. This receptor was taken from a man aged 25-40 years in good health and CMV-seropositive. V gene TRBV7-2 combines with J gene TRBJ2-1; 8 bases line up with TRBD1. Material: PBMCs. As DNA, the CDR3 is TGTGCCAGCAACTCCGACAGGGGCGATGAGCAGTTCTTC. Translating gives CASNSDRGDEQFF.